The TCR beta chain described here comes from a study of human T cells and chemical hapten exposure. Turning to the study itself: Per-sample variation in TCR yield stemmed mainly from small pooled library volume differences.

Documented time point: patch test 1, 2 weeks after DPC sensitization. Treatment here: therapeutic diphenylcyclopropenone sensitization with weekly scalp DPC. A single record per CDR3 protein comes from TCRdb applying MiXCR to the RACE reads. Altogether roughly 180,000 distinct CDR3 sequences are present, about 22% being singletons, with the ten largest covering over 6.5%. V was shortened by 7 bases and J by 5 bases, with 13 bases between the two germline ends. The length of the CDR3 is 13 residues. Germline CDR1 is SGHRS and CDR2 is YFSETQ. V usage is TRBV5-1 and J usage is TRBJ1-5, with D hard to call. This TCR was recovered from a woman aged 45-65 years with alopecia areata. Some clones in this sample may be carry-over from other donors' samples. The sample here was whole blood, taken in connection with sensitization to the hapten diphenylcyclopropenone (DPC). Here the CDR3 DNA reads TGCGCCAGCCTTTCAAACGGGGATCAGCCCCAGCATTTT. It is translated as CASLSNGDQPQHF.